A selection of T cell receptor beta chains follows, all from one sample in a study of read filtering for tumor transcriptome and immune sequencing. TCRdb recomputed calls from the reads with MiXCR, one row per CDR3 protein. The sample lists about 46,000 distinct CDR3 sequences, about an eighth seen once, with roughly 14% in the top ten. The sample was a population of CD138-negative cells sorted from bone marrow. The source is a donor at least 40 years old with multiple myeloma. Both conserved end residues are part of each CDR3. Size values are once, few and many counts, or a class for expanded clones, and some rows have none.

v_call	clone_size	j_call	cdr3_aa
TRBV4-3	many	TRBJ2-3	CASSQDLGTGGDTQYF
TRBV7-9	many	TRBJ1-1	CASSTTGQGGTEAFF
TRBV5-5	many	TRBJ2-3	CASSLAQLEGAQNTQYF
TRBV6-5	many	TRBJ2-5	CASSAISRETQYF
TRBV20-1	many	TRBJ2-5	CSARDGTARAGETQYF
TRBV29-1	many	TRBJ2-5	CSVAEDQETQYF
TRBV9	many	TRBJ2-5	CASSPQSKAQGLKTQYF
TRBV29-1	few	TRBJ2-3	CSVYRQAATLDTQYF
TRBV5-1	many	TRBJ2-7	CASSPVPGQGSGEQYF
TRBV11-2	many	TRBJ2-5	CASTPGTGGETQYF
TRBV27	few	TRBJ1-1	CASSFTGANTEAFF
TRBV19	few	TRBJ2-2	CASRLTSGSSGELFF
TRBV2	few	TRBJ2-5	CASSVRSQYF
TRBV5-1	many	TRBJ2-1	CASSLVGSFRVDNEQFF
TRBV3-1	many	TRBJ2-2	CASSRTGDATGELFF
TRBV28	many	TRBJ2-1	CASSLPLGQGAVEQFF
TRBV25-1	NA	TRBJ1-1	CASSVLTGGDMSTGAFF
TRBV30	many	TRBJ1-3	CAWRSRFSGNTIYF
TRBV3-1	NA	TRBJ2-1	CASSRNAGQGESDEQFF
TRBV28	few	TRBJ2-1	CALGRGSYNEQFF
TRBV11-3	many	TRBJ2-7	CASSLGTTIYEQYF
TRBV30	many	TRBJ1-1	CAWSEPKPPNTEAFF
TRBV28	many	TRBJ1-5	CASSFGQGGNQPQHF
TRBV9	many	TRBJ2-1	CASSPGPVNEQFF
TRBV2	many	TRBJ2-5	CASSKQGAQETQYF
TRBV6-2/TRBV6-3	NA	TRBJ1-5	CASSSGQRNQPLHF
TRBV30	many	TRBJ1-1	CAWSSRTGTNTEAFF
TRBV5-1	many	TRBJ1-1	CASSLNLGYEAFF
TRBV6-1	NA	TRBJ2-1	CASSESANPYNEQFF
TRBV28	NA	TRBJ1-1	CASSLAGSIVEAFF
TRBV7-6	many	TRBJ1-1	CASSPQASSNTEAFF
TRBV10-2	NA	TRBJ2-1	CASSESRIQGTTGGEQFF
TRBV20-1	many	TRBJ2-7	CSARAPFRGYEQYF
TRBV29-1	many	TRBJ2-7	CSVDRGGKDEQYF
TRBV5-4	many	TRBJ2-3	CASSSPRDTDTQYF
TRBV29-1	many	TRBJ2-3	CSVLWAPDTQYF
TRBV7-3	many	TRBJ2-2	CASSLTGAGELFF
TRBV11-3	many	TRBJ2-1	CASSYRGLGVSGTSNEQFF
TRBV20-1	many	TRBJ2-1	CSARLFGGTSGKRRYNEQFF
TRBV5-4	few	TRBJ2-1	CASSSQDNEQFF
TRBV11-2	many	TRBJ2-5	CASRSRLAGMETQYF
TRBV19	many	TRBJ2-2	CASSIRLALTGELFF
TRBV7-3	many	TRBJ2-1	CASSRAGGPVNEQFF
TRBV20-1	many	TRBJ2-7	CSAPGTKFEQYF
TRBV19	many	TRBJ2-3	CASSALAYSTDTQYF
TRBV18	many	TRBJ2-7	CASSPPARSYEQYF
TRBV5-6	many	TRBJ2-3	CASSLRGLGTDTQYF
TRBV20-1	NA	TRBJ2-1	CSARDIGGSDHNEQFF
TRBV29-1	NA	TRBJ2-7	CSGIAGLNEQYF
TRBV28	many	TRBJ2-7	CASSLGKVSATYEQYF
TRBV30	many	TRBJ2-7	CAWGANNEQYF
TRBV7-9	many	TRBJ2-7	CASSFGPGDEQYF
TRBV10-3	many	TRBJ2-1	CAISGQTIYNEQFF
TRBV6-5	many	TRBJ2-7	CASSGDPRTYEQYF
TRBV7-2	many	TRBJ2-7	CASSLVSDRGNEQYF
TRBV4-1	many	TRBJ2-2	CASRHSKGDTGELFF
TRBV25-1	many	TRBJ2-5	CASSEVTTTKETQYF
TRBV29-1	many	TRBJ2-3	CSVVEKSGSWGSSTDTQYF
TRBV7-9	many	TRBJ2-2	CASSYQTYPTYTGELFF
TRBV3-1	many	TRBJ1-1	CASSPGTGRYTEAFF